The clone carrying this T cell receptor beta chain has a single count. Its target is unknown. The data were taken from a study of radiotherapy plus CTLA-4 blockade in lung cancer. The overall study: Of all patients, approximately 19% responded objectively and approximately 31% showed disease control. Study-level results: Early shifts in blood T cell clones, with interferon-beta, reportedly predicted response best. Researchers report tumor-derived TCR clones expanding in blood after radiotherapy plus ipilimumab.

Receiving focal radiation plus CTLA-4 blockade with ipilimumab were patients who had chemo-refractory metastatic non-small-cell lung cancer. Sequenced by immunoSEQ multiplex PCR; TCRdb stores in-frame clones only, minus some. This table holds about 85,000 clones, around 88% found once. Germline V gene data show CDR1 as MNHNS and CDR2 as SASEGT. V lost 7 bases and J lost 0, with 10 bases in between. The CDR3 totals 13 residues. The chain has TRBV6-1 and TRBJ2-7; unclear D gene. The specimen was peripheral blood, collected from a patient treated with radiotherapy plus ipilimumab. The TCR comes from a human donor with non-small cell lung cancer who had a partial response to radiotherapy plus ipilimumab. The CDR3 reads CASTEISSYEQYF. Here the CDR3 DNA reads TGTGCCAGCACTGAGATCAGCTCCTACGAGCAGTACTTC.